This T cell receptor beta chain was captured in a study of blood T cell repertoires in COVID-19. About the research overall: Material from acute and convalescent COVID-19 was sourced from the United States, Italy and Spain. Sources were T cells, B-cell-depleted T cells, or PBMCs; the material itself was cDNA or gDNA.

CDR1 is MNHEY, CDR2 SMNVEV, per germline (reference sequence). V gave up 6 bases and J gave up 2 bases; unmatched junction bases: 6. This CDR3 has 14 amino acids. Seattle participants joined during active infection and were tracked over time. Per the authors' pipeline: Nucleated cell number was recorded as an estimate derived from reference gene primer amplification. Only in-frame clones appear in the TCRdb table, and some are missing; sequencing was by immunoSEQ multiplex PCR. From that table come the V and J calls and clone size; the DNA was used to work out D and trimming. This sample has a few hundred thousand clones, with roughly 89% found just once.

The rearrangement joins TRBV27 to TRBJ1-2; 7 bases line up with TRBD1. Sample: peripheral blood. The sequence derives from a woman in her forties with COVID-19, enrolled during active disease. CDR3 sequence (DNA): TGTGCCAGCAGGCTAATACAGGGGAACTATGGCTACACCTTC. Residues: CASRLIQGNYGYTF.